In this sample, the clone carrying this T cell receptor beta chain turned up many times. Germline assignment: CDR1 MNHNS and CDR2 SASEGT. CDR3 length: 13 amino acids. This sample is part of a study of CD8 T cells in ankylosing spondylitis. MiXCR, applied by TCRdb to the 5' RACE reads, yields one record per CDR3 protein. The sample lists around 300,000 distinct CDR3 sequences, around 10% seen once, with about 10% in the top ten. V and J are TRBV6-1 and TRBJ2-3; D might be TRBD1 (5 bases). This receptor was taken from a female donor with ankylosing spondylitis or in good health (not recorded which). The sequenced sample was blood, either unsorted or a sorted T cell fraction (not recorded which). CDR3 amino acids: CGAWGTGTDTQYF. The DNA of the CDR3 is TGTGGGGCGTGGGGCACGGGCACAGATACGCAGTATTTT.